These T cell receptor beta chains were read from a single sample in a study of response to subunit inactivated influenza vaccine. One entry per CDR3 protein, called by TCRdb with MiXCR from the RT-PCR reads. Of roughly 550,000 distinct CDR3 sequences listed, less than 25% are singletons. The same specimen was also included in a second study, on T cells expressing NK-cell markers.

Sample: CD4+ T cells sorted from PBMCs, taken about 11 days after vaccination. These receptor sequences come from a man aged 50 or older who received an inactivated influenza vaccine. CDR3s include the opening cysteine and the closing phenylalanine or tryptophan. Each record gives: J gene, clone size, V gene, D gene, CDR3 protein, CDR3 DNA. The D gene is left open where the match is weak. The size entry is marked missing in some rows and otherwise reads once, few, many or a size class.

>TRBJ2-7|NA|TRBV6-2/TRBV6-3|NA
CASSYSHEQYF
TGTGCCAGCAGTTACTCCCACGAGCAGTACTTC
>TRBJ2-3|few|TRBV4-3|NA
CASSRGAGDTQYF
TGCGCCAGCAGCCGGGGAGCGGGAGATACGCAGTATTTT
>TRBJ2-2|NA|TRBV12-3/TRBV12-4|TRBD2
CASSFGGGAAGELFF
TGTGCCAGCAGTTTCGGCGGGGGGGCCGCGGGGGAGCTGTTTTTT
>TRBJ2-1|NA|TRBV12-3/TRBV12-4|NA
CASRGPRNEQFF
TGTGCCAGCAGGGGGCCGCGCAATGAGCAGTTCTTC
>TRBJ2-1|few|TRBV28|NA
CASTSPWVEEYNEQFF
TGTGCCAGCACCTCCCCGTGGGTGGAAGAATACAATGAGCAGTTCTTC
>TRBJ1-6|few|TRBV5-1|TRBD1
CASSQRDRGEHSPLHF
TGCGCCAGCAGCCAAAGAGACAGGGGAGAGCATTCACCCCTCCACTTT
>TRBJ2-7|few|TRBV18|NA
CASSPGGDKRQYF
TGTGCCAGCTCACCAGGGGGGGACAAGCGCCAGTACTTC
>TRBJ2-6|NA|TRBV7-9|NA
CASSLPRGSGVNVLTF
TGTGCCAGCAGCTTACCCAGGGGCTCTGGGGTCAACGTCCTGACTTTC
>TRBJ1-1|NA|TRBV30|TRBD1
CAWNPDRVKPNTEAFF
TGTGCCTGGAACCCCGACAGGGTGAAACCGAACACTGAAGCTTTCTTT
>TRBJ1-6|NA|TRBV12-3/TRBV12-4|TRBD1
CASSFRQGGSPLHF
TGTGCCAGCAGTTTCCGACAGGGCGGATCACCCCTCCACTTT
>TRBJ2-7|NA|TRBV7-8|TRBD2
CASSLGPSGVVNEQYF
TGTGCCAGCAGCTTAGGCCCTAGCGGGGTAGTCAACGAGCAGTACTTC
>TRBJ2-1|few|TRBV29-1|TRBD2
CSVEDLLAGDTLNEQFF
TGCAGCGTTGAAGATCTGCTAGCGGGGGATACCCTCAATGAGCAGTTCTTC
>TRBJ1-5|NA|TRBV19|NA
CASSIMANQPQHF
TGTGCCAGTAGTATCATGGCAAATCAGCCCCAGCATTTT
>TRBJ2-2|NA|TRBV6-5|TRBD2
CASSYSMTSGARYTGELFF
TGTGCCAGCAGTTACTCGATGACTAGCGGGGCGAGGTACACCGGGGAGCTGTTTTTT
>TRBJ2-1|few|TRBV15|NA
CATSEVRVGDNEQFF
TGTGCCACCAGTGAGGTCAGGGTGGGGGATAATGAGCAGTTCTTC
>TRBJ2-1|few|TRBV6-2/TRBV6-3|NA
CATERAGSRGSYNEQFF
TGTGCCACCGAGAGAGCCGGTAGCCGGGGGTCCTACAATGAGCAGTTCTTC
>TRBJ2-3|many|TRBV5-1|TRBD1
CASSWGTGADTQYF
TGCGCCAGCAGCTGGGGGACAGGGGCAGATACGCAGTATTTT
>TRBJ1-2|NA|TRBV30|NA
CAWRGLDYGYTF
TGTGCCTGGAGGGGGCTTGACTATGGCTACACCTTC
>TRBJ2-5|NA|TRBV5-1|NA
CASSLVAVTGQETQYF
TGCGCCAGCAGCTTGGTGGCCGTGACAGGACAAGAGACCCAGTACTTC
>TRBJ1-1|NA|TRBV27|NA
CASSPTLGNTEAFF
TGTGCCAGCAGTCCTACATTAGGGAACACTGAAGCTTTCTTT
>TRBJ2-7|once|TRBV11-2|NA
CASSPIRGGGRYEQYF
TGTGCCAGCAGCCCTATTCGGGGAGGGGGAAGATACGAGCAGTACTTC
>TRBJ1-2|NA|TRBV11-3|NA
CASSLVGGTSYGYTF
TGTGCCAGCAGCTTAGTGGGCGGCACATCCTATGGCTACACCTTC
>TRBJ2-7|few|TRBV2|NA
CATLSGAASYEQYF
TGTGCCACCCTTTCTGGGGCCGCTTCCTACGAGCAGTACTTC
>TRBJ2-7|few|TRBV5-1|TRBD1
CASNQGQAPYEQYF
TGCGCCAGCAATCAGGGACAGGCCCCCTACGAGCAGTACTTC
>TRBJ1-1|few|TRBV7-9|NA
CASSAQGGQTEAFF
TGTGCCAGCAGCGCTCAAGGGGGGCAAACTGAAGCTTTCTTT
>TRBJ2-1|few|TRBV20-1|NA
CSAPPVGPGNEQFF
TGCAGTGCGCCCCCCGTAGGGCCAGGTAATGAGCAGTTCTTC
>TRBJ2-7|NA|TRBV2|NA
CASRLAGNEQYF
TGTGCCAGCAGGTTAGCAGGGAACGAGCAGTACTTC
>TRBJ2-4|few|TRBV12-3/TRBV12-4|TRBD2
CASSLTSGSPGKNIQYF
TGTGCCAGCAGTCTGACTAGCGGGAGCCCAGGCAAAAACATTCAGTACTTC
>TRBJ2-5|few|TRBV4-1|NA
CASSQDSGQETQYF
TGCGCCAGCAGCCAAGATTCCGGGCAAGAGACCCAGTACTTC